The sample holds many counts of the clone carrying this T cell receptor (beta chain). Its antigen is as yet unknown. The sample comes from a study of T cell repertoires in cytomegalovirus infection. Study in general: It was the public TCR beta signatures that indicated both CMV infection and matching HLA type.

Germline values: CDR1 SGHRS, CDR2 YFSETQ. V was clipped by 1 base and J by 2 bases, with 7 bases between them. CDR3 size: 13 residues. Broader study findings: HLA-C-restricted CMV clonotypes gave the most frequent clonotype in two of eight donors. The cumulative frequency of public TCR beta families identified carriers of CMV plus the relevant HLA.

MiXCR, applied by TCRdb to the reads, yields one record per CDR3 protein. The sample gives approximately 490,000 distinct CDR3 sequences, 10% to 12% of which show up once; roughly 10% is in the top ten. Sequences were obtained from PBMCs. The V and J genes are TRBV5-1 and TRBJ2-7, with D tentatively TRBD1 (5 bases). This clonotype was sampled from a human donor in good health (CMV status not recorded). Some clones in this sample may be carry-over from other donors' samples. The CDR3 coding sequence is TGCGCCAGCAGCTTGTCGACAGCCTACGAGCAGTACTTC. It is translated as CASSLSTAYEQYF. Drawing the rest from reference TRBV5-1 and TRBJ2-7, the complete variable domain is KAGVTQTPRYLIKTRGQQVTLSCSPISGHRSVSWYQQTPGQGLQFLFEYFSETQRNKGNFPGRFSGRQFSNSRSEMNVSTLELGDSALYLCASSLSTAYEQYFGPGTRLTVT.